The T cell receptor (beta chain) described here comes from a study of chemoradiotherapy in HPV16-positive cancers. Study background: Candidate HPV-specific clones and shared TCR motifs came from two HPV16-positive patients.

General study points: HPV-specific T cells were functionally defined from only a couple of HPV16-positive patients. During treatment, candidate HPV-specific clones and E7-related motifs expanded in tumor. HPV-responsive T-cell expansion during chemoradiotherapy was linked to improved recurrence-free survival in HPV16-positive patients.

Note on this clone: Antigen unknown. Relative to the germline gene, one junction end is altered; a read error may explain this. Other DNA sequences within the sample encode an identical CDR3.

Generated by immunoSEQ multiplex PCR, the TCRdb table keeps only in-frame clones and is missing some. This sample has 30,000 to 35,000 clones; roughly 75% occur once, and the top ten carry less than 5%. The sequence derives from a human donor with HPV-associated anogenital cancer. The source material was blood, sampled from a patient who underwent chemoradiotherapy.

The CDR3 sequence: CSVVPETSYEQYF. The CDR3 nucleotides read TGCAGCGTTGTGCCAGAGACCTCCTACGAGCAGTATTTC. The chain couples TRBV29-1 to TRBJ2-7; D call uncertain. The CDR3 is 13 residues long. Germline V CDR1 and CDR2: SQVTM, ANQGSEA.